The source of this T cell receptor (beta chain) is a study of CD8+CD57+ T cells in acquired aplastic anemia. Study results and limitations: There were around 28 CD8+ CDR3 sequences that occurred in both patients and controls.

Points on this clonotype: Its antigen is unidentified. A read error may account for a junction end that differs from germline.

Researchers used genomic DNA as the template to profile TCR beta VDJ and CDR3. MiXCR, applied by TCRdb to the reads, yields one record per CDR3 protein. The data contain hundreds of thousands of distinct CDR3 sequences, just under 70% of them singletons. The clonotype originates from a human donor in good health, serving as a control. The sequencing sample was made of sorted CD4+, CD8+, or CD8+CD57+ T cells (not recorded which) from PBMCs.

CDR3 amino acids: CASSLLHSVGYSNF. CDR3 nucleotides: TGTGCCAGCAGCTTACTCCACAGTGTGGGGTATAGCAATTTC. The V call is TRBV7-8, the J call TRBJ2-1; D is unresolved. Germline V gene sequence: CDR1 SGHVS, CDR2 FQNEAQ. CDR3 length equals 14 residues.